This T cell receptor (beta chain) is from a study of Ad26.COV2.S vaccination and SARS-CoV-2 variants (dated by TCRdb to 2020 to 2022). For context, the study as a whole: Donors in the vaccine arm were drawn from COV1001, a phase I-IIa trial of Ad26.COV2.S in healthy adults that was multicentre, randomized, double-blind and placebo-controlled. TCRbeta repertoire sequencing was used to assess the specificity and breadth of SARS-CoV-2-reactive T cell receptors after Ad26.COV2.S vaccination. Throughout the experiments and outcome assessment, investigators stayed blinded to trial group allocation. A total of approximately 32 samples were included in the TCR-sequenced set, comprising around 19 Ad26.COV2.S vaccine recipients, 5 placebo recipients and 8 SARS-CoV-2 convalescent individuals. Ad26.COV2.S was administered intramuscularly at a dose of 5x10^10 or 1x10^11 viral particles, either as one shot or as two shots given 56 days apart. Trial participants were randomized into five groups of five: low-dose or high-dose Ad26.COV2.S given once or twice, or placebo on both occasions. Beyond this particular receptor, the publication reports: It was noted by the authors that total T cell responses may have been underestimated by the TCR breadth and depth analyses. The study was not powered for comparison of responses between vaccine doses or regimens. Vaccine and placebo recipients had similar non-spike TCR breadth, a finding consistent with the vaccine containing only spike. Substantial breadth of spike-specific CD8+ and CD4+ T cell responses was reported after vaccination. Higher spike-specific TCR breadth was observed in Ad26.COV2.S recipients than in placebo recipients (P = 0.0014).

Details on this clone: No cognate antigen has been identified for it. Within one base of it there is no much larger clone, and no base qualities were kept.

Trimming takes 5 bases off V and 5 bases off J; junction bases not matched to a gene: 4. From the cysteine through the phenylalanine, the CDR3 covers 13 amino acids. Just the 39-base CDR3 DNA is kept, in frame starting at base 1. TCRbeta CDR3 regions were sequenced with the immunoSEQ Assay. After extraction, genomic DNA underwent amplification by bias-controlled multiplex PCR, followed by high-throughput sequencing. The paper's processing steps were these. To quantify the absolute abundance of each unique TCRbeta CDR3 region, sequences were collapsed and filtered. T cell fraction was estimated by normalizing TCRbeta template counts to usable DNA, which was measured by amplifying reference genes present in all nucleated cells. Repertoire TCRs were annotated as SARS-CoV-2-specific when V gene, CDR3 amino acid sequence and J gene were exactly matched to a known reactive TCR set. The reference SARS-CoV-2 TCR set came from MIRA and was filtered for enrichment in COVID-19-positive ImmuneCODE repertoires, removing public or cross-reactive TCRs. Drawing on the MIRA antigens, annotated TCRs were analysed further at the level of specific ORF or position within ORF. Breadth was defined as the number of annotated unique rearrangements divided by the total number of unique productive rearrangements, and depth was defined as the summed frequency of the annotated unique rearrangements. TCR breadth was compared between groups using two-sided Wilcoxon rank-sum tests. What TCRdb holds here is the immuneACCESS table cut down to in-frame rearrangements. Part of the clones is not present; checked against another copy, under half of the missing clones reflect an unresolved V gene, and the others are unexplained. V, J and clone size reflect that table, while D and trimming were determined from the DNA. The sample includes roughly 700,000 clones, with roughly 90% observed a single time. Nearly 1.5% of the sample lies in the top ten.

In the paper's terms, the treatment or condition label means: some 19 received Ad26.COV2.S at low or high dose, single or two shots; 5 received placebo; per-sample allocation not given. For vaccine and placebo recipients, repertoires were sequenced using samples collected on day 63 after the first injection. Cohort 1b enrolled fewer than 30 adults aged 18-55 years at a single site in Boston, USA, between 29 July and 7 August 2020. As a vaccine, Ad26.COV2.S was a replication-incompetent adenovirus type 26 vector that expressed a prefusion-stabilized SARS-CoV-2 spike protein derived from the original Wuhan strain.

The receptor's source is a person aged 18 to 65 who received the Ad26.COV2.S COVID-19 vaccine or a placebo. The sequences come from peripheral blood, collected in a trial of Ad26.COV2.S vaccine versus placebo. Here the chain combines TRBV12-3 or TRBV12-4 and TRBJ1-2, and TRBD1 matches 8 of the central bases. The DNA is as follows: TGTGCCAGCAGTCGGACAGGGAATTATGGCTACACCTTC. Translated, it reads CASSRTGNYGYTF.